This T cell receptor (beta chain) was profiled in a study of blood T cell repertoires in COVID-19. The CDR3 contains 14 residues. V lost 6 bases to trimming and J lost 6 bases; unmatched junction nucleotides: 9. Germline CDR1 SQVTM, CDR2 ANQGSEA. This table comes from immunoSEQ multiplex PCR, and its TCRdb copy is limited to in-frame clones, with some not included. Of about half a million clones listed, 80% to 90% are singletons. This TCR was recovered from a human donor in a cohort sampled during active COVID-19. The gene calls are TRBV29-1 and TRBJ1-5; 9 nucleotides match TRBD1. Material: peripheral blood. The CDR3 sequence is CSVGDRAGGQPQHF. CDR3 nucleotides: TGCAGCGTGGGGGACAGGGCTGGCGGTCAGCCCCAGCATTTT. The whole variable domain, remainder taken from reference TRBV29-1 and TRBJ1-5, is SAVISQKPSRDICQRGTSLTIQCQVDSQVTMMFWYRQQPGQSLTLIATANQGSEATYESGFVIDKFPISRPNLTFSTLTVSNMSPEDSSIYLCSVGDRAGGQPQHFGDGTRLSIL.